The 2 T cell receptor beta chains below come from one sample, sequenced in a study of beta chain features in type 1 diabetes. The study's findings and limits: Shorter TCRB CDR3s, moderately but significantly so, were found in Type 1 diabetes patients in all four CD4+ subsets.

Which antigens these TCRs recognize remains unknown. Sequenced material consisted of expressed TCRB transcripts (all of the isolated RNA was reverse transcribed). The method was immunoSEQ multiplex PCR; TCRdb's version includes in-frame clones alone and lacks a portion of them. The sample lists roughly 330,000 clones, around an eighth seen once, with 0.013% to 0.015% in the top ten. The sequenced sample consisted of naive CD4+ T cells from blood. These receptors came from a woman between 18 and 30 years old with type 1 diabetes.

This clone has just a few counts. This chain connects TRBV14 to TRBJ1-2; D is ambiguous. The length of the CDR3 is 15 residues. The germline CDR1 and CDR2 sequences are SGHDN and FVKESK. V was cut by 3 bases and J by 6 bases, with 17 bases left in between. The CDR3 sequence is CASSHTRAWLNGYTF. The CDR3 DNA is TGTGCCAGCAGCCATACGAGGGCTTGGCTGAATGGCTACACCTTC.

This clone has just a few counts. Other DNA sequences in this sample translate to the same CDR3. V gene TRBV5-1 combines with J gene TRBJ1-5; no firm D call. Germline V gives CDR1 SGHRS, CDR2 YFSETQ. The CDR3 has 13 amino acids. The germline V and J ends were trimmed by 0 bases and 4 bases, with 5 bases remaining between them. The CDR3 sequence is CASSLGENQPQHF. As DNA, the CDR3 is TGCGCCAGCAGCTTGGGAGAAAATCAGCCCCAGCATTTT.